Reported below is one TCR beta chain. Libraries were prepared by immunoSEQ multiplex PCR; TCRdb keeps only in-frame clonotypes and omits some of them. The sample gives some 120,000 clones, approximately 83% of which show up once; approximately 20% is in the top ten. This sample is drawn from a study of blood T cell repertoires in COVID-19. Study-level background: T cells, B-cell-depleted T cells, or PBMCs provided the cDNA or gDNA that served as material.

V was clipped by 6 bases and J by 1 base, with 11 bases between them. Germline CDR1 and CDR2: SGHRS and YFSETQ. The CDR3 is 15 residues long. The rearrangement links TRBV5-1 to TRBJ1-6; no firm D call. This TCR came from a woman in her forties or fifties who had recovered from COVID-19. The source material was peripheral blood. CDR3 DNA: TGCGCCAGCATGGTTGTAGAGTCCTATAATTCACCCCTCCACTTT. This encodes CASMVVESYNSPLHF.